The entry below describes one TCR beta chain. Trimming removed 4 bases from V and 5 bases from J; junction bases left unmatched: 6. Germline CDR1 reads SGHRS; CDR2 reads YFSETQ. The CDR3 consists of 14 residues. The sample originates from a study of cytomegalovirus exposure and HLA in healthy donors. The PCR ran on 60 Vbeta and 13 Jbeta primers. Only in-frame clones appear in the TCRdb table, and some are missing; sequencing was by immunoSEQ multiplex PCR. This sample yields more than 100,000 clones, of which approximately 73% are seen a single time; around a tenth belongs to the top ten. The sample consisted of PBMCs. V is TRBV5-1 and J is TRBJ2-1; TRBD1 matches 7 bases. This clonotype was sampled from a woman aged 18 to 35 in good health and CMV-seropositive. CDR3 amino acids: CASSPITGDNEQFF. The CDR3 nucleotides read TGCGCCAGCAGCCCCATAACAGGGGACAATGAGCAGTTCTTC.